What follows are 3 T cell receptor beta chains derived from one specimen sequenced in a study of memory CD4+ T cells and cytomegalovirus serostatus. Single viable CD3+CD4+CD8-CD45RO+ cells were sorted as the memory CD4+ T cells. TCRdb's copy holds only in-frame clones and misses some; the assay was immunoSEQ multiplex PCR. The top ten hold approximately 0.96% of the sample, which has about 42,000 clones, under 80% seen once. Sequenced material: memory CD4+ T cells from blood. These receptors originate from an adult in good health and CMV-seronegative.

V gene TRBV7-8 combines with J gene TRBJ2-3, with 12 bases identical to TRBD2. The V and J ends lost 4 bases and 1 base, in that order; junction bases with no gene match: 3. The CDR3 spans 16 residues. Germline V gene lookup returns CDR1 SGHVS and CDR2 FQNEAQ. CDR3 in DNA: TGTGCCAGCAGCTCGCGGACTAGCGGGGGCACAGATACGCAGTATTTT. Translating gives CASSSRTSGGTDTQYF.

The chain uses TRBV7-9 and TRBJ1-4; D unclear. The V gene lost 5 bases and the J gene lost 11 bases, with 9 bases spanning the gap. CDR1 is SEHNR, CDR2 FQNEAQ, per germline (reference sequence). CDR3 length: 11 amino acids. The CDR3 region has the DNA TGTGCCAGCAGCGTAGGGAGCAAACTGTTTTTT. This sequence encodes CASSVGSKLFF.

The chain employs TRBV28 and TRBJ1-5; D gene uncertain. The CDR3 spans 16 residues. The V end was cut by 1 base, the J end by 0 bases, with 10 bases between. Germline CDR1 and CDR2: MDHEN and SYDVKM. CDR3 in amino acids: CASSLLARYSNQPQHF. CDR3 nucleotide sequence: TGTGCCAGCAGTTTATTAGCCAGGTATAGCAATCAGCCCCAGCATTTT. Complete variable domain (other parts from reference TRBV28 and TRBJ1-5): DVKVTQSSRYLVKRTGEKVFLECVQDMDHENMFWYRQDPGLGLRLIYFSYDVKMKEKGDIPEGYSVSREKKERFSLILESASTNQTSMYLCASSLLARYSNQPQHFGDGTRLSIL.